What follows are 5 T cell receptor beta chains derived from one specimen sequenced in a study of T cells after yellow fever vaccination. One entry per CDR3 protein results from TCRdb running MiXCR on the 5' RACE reads. The table lists 100,000 to 150,000 distinct CDR3 sequences, about 16% of them singletons. Sequenced here: CD8+ T cells sorted from PBMCs, sampled 5 days after the yellow fever booster vaccination. The receptor set was obtained from a man between 18 and 35 years old who received the YFV17D yellow fever vaccine.

This clonotype was detected ten times or more. This rearrangement joins TRBV4-1 to TRBJ2-2; weak D call: TRBD2 (5 bases). Germline CDR1 reads MGHRA; CDR2 reads YSYEKL. CDR3 length: 15 residues. Trimming cost V 1 base and J 6 bases, with 12 bases left between them. CDR3 residues: CASSQVASGSGELFF. In DNA form, the CDR3 reads TGCGCCAGCAGCCAAGTAGCTTCGGGATCCGGGGAGCTGTTTTTT.

The CDR3 bases are TGTGCCAGCAGTCTATATTCGGACAGGGGGATCGAGCAGTACTTC. Its protein product is CASSLYSDRGIEQYF. The V gene is TRBV6-2 or TRBV6-3, the J gene TRBJ2-7; 10 nucleotides line up with TRBD1. The CDR3 has 15 residues. Germline V gene sequence: CDR1 MNHEY, CDR2 SVGEGT. The trim removed 5 bases at V and 6 bases at J, leaving 10 bases unmatched.

The rearrangement joins TRBV21-1 to TRBJ2-7; the D segment call TRBD1 is taken from the table without a DNA check. TRBV21-1 is a known pseudogene. CDR3 length: 14 residues. This CDR3 is CASSPQDGGRTLGF. In DNA, the CDR3 is TGTGCCAGCAGCCCTCAAGACGGGGGACGGACGCTGGGCTTC.

This clonotype has more than one count but fewer than ten. This chain joins TRBV7-9 and TRBJ2-1, with unresolved D. CDR1 is SEHNR, CDR2 FQNEAQ, per germline (reference sequence). The CDR3 is 12 residues long. Trimming cost V 5 bases and J 7 bases, with 9 bases left between them. CDR3: CASSLSRNEQFF. The CDR3 coding sequence is TGTGCCAGCAGCCTTAGTAGGAATGAGCAGTTCTTC.

Here the CDR3 reads CSVQTRFGEQYF. The CDR3 nucleotides are TGCAGCGTTCAGACTCGGTTCGGCGAGCAGTACTTC. The chain is built from TRBV29-1 and TRBJ2-7; D is ambiguous. The germline gives CDR1 SQVTM, CDR2 ANQGSEA. The CDR3 covers 12 residues. Trimming shortened V by 5 bases and J by 6 bases, and 14 bases separated the two germline ends.